What follows describes a single T cell receptor (beta chain). The method was immunoSEQ multiplex PCR; TCRdb's version includes in-frame clones alone and lacks a portion of them. The sample consists of more than 85,000 clones, 90% of them appearing once. This specimen belongs to a study of control samples from healthy donors and cancer patients. Looked up from germline, CDR1 is GTSNPN and CDR2 is SVGIG (reference sequence). V gave up 1 base and J gave up 0 bases; unmatched junction bases: 6. The CDR3 has 16 residues. Sequences were obtained from blood. The chain recombines TRBV30 with TRBJ1-3; 7 bases are a match to TRBD1. This clonotype originated in a human donor in good health. The donor label of this sample is uncertain. In DNA form, the CDR3 reads TGTGCCTGGAGTGCGAACTGGGACAGCTCTGGAAACACCATATATTTT. It encodes CAWSANWDSSGNTIYF.